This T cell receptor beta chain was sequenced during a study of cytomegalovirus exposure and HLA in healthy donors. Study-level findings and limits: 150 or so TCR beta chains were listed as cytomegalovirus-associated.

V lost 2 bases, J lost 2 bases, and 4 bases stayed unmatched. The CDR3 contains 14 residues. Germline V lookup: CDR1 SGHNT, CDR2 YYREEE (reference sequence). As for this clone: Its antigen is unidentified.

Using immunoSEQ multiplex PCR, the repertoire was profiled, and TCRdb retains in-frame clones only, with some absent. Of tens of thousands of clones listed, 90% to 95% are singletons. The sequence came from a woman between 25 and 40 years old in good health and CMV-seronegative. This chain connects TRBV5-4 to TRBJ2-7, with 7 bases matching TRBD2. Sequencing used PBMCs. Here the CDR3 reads CASSFWRETYEQYF. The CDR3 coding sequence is TGTGCCAGCAGCTTTTGGCGGGAGACCTACGAGCAGTACTTC.